This TCR beta chain was profiled in a study of siplizumab effects on memory and regulatory T cells. Study-wide results and caveats: Roughly 80-96% of proliferating CD4+ or CD8+ clones defied assignment to a naive or memory phenotype. Unstimulated naive T cells seemed to show more diversity than memory cells did, and they also seemed to be among the major contributors to the alloresponse.

Only in-frame clones appear in the TCRdb table, and some are missing; sequencing was by immunoSEQ multiplex PCR. The sample consists of some 120,000 clones, 80% to 95% of them appearing once. As to this clone: Its antigen is unknown.

CDR3 size: 15 residues. V shed 0 bases and J shed 2 bases, with 11 bases lying between them. The germline V gene has CDR1 KGHSH and CDR2 LQKENI. Sequenced material: non-Treg CD4+ T cells sorted from blood. The chain couples TRBV18 to TRBJ2-7, with D maybe TRBD2 (5 bases). The receptor was derived from a human donor in good health. DNA of the CDR3: TGTGCCAGCTCACCACCGGCGGGCGGACCCTACGAGCAGTACTTC. This gives the protein CASSPPAGGPYEQYF.